This T cell receptor beta chain was observed in a study of shared clonotypes between healthy human individuals. Clones were read by immunoSEQ multiplex PCR, and TCRdb kept only the in-frame ones, dropping some. Among some 2,000,000 clones listed, 85% to 95% were seen once. Germline values: CDR1 SNHLY, CDR2 FYNNEI. This CDR3 has 14 residues. Trimming shortened V by 2 bases and J by 6 bases, and 13 bases separated the two germline ends. This chain uses TRBV2 with TRBJ1-1, with D perhaps TRBD1 (6 bases). The sequence was obtained from a man aged 18-30 years in good health. Sequencing used naive CD4+ T cells sorted from blood. As to subset: CD45RA+ positively selected. CDR3 nucleotides: TGTGCCAGCAGTGAAAACAGGGTTTCCGCTGAAGCTTTCTTT. Protein product: CASSENRVSAEAFF.